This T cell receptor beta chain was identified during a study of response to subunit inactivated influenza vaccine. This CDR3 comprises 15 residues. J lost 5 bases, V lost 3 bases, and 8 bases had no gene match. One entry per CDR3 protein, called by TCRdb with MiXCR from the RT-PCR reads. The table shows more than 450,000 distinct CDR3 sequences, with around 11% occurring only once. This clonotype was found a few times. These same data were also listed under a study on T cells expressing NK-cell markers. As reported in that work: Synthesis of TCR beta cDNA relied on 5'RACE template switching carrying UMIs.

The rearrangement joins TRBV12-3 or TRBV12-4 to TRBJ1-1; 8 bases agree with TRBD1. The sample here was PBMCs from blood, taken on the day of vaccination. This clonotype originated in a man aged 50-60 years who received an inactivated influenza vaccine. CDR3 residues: CASSFHQGAGTEAFF. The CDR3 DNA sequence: TGTGCCAGCAGTTTTCATCAGGGGGCAGGGACTGAAGCTTTCTTT.